The source of this T cell receptor beta chain is a study of Ad26.COV2.S vaccination and SARS-CoV-2 variants. Across the study: Intramuscular Ad26.COV2.S doses were given once or twice, 56 days apart.

As to this clone: Its antigen is not known.

V was trimmed by 8 bases and J by 6 bases, leaving 19 bases between them. CDR3 size: 15 residues. Germline CDR1 MDHEN, CDR2 SYDVKM. The treatment here: about 20 received Ad26.COV2.S at low or high dose, single or two shots; several received placebo; per-sample allocation not given. Sampling occurred on day 63 after the first vaccine or placebo injection. Donation was by an adult aged 18-55 years who was in Boston. It was Wuhan-strain SARS-CoV-2 spike that the Ad26 vaccine vector expressed. Findings and limits, study-wide: Whether participants received vaccine or placebo, their non-spike TCR breadth was similar.

Sequenced by immunoSEQ multiplex PCR; TCRdb stores in-frame clones only, minus some. This repertoire shows over 400,000 clones, less than 95% found once; its top ten account for roughly 4%. This chain joins TRBV28 and TRBJ2-2; D is unclear. This receptor was taken from a person between 18 and 60 years old who received the Ad26.COV2.S COVID-19 vaccine or a placebo. Sequencing was performed on peripheral blood, taken in a trial of Ad26.COV2.S vaccine versus placebo. CDR3 loop: CASRRRALSPGELFF. CDR3 DNA: TGTGCCAGCCGACGGCGCGCACTTTCACCCGGGGAGCTGTTTTTT. Drawing the rest from reference TRBV28 and TRBJ2-2, the complete variable domain is DVKVTQSSRYLVKRTGEKVFLECVQDMDHENMFWYRQDPGLGLRLIYFSYDVKMKEKGDIPEGYSVSREKKERFSLILESASTNQTSMYLCASRRRALSPGELFFGEGSRLTVL.